Listed here are 25 T cell receptor beta chains from one sample, sequenced in a study of T cell changes during pregnancy in multiple sclerosis. Here immunoSEQ multiplex PCR was the method, and the copy in TCRdb shows in-frame clones only, minus some. The sample gives tens of thousands of clones, over 90% of which show up once; approximately 1% is in the top ten. This sample comprised peripheral blood, obtained in the second trimester of pregnancy. The receptors here all came from a female donor with multiple sclerosis, enrolled in a pregnancy study.

This sequence joins TRBV5-1 and TRBJ2-3; 7 nucleotides line up with TRBD1. This CDR3 comprises 15 residues. Looked up from germline, CDR1 is SGHRS and CDR2 is YFSETQ. Unmatched junction bases numbered 8, after V lost 5 bases and J lost 2 bases. The CDR3 reads CASSNPTGLTDTQYF. CDR3 bases: TGCGCCAGCAGTAACCCGACAGGGCTCACAGATACGCAGTATTTT.

The gene calls are TRBV29-1 and TRBJ2-7; D perhaps matches TRBD1 (6 bases). The CDR3 is 14 amino acids. Trimming cost V 4 bases and J 2 bases, with 15 bases left between them. Germline V gene lookup returns CDR1 SQVTM and CDR2 ANQGSEA. CDR3 sequence (DNA): TGCAGCGTTGTATTCCGGGACACCCCCTACGAGCAGTACTTC. Amino acid sequence: CSVVFRDTPYEQYF.

The chain joins TRBV28 to TRBJ1-4; possibly TRBD1 for D (6 bases). Trimming cost V 5 bases and J 5 bases, with 15 bases left between them. The CDR3 is 15 residues long. CDR1 is MDHEN, CDR2 SYDVKM, per germline. CDR3 sequence reads: CASSPGDGSNEKLFF. The CDR3 DNA sequence: TGTGCCAGCAGTCCAGGGGACGGCTCCAATGAAAAACTGTTTTTT.

This chain connects TRBV6-1 to TRBJ2-2; no clear D gene. This CDR3 contains 13 residues. The germline gives CDR1 MNHNS, CDR2 SASEGT. Trimming removed 2 bases from V and 15 bases from J, with 16 bases in between. CDR3 protein: CASSEPPGPIVFF. In nucleotides, the CDR3 is TGTGCCAGCAGTGAACCCCCGGGTCCGATCGTGTTTTTT.

V and J are TRBV7-2 and TRBJ2-7, with a tentative D call TRBD2 (6 bases). Deletions cut 5 bases from V and 3 bases from J, with 20 bases between. Per the germline V gene, CDR1 is SGHTA and CDR2 is FQGNSA. The CDR3 totals 16 residues. The CDR3 DNA sequence: TGTGCCAGCAGCGGAAGCCGGGACTTGCCTTTCTACGAGCAGTACTTC. Its translation is CASSGSRDLPFYEQYF. The variable domain in full, with the rest retrieved from reference TRBV7-2 and TRBJ2-7, is GAGVSQSPSNKVTEKGKDVELRCDPISGHTALYWYRQSLGQGLEFLIYFQGNSAPDKSGLPSDRFSAERTGGSVSTLTIQRTQQEDSAVYLCASSGSRDLPFYEQYFGPGTRLTVT.

The V call is TRBV5-4, the J call TRBJ1-1; D gene ambiguous. Between the trimmed V and J ends, which lost 0 bases and 4 bases, there was a span of 13 bases. The CDR3 contains 15 residues. CDR1 SGHNT and CDR2 YYREEE come from the germline V gene (reference sequence). DNA of the CDR3: TGTGCCAGCAGCTTGGAGCCGGGGTTTGGCACTGAAGCTTTCTTT. The encoded protein is CASSLEPGFGTEAFF.

The chain carries TRBV19 and TRBJ1-1; 10 nucleotides line up with TRBD1. V lost 3 bases to trimming and J lost 3 bases; unmatched junction nucleotides: 1. The V gene's germline CDR1 is LNHDA and CDR2 SQIVND (reference sequence). This CDR3 has 14 residues. DNA for the CDR3: TGTGCCAGTAGTATGGGACAGGGGTACACTGAAGCTTTCTTT. Translated, it gives CASSMGQGYTEAFF.

The V and J genes are TRBV9 and TRBJ2-1; 7 nucleotides line up with TRBD2. Germline V lookup: CDR1 SGDLS, CDR2 YYNGEE. There are 14 residues in the CDR3. J lost 7 bases, V lost 4 bases, and 8 bases had no gene match. The CDR3 DNA reads TGTGCCAGCAGCCAATGGGAGGGTCTTAATGAGCAGTTCTTC. It encodes CASSQWEGLNEQFF.

Only one count was recorded for this clone. J is TRBJ2-7 and V is TRBV5-6; tentative D call: TRBD2 (6 bases). This CDR3 spans 14 amino acids. Trimming cost V 0 bases and J 4 bases, with 11 bases left between them. Germline values: CDR1 SGHDT, CDR2 YYEEEE. CDR3 loop: CASSLGGEIYEQYF. The CDR3 region has the DNA TGTGCCAGCAGCTTGGGGGGGGAGATTTACGAGCAGTACTTC.

The rearrangement uses TRBV9 and TRBJ1-2; D is undetermined. V was trimmed by 4 bases and J by 3 bases, leaving 19 bases between them. This CDR3 region has 16 residues. The germline V gene encodes CDR1 SGDLS and CDR2 YYNGEE. The CDR3 spells CASSSNVDGPHYGYTF. The DNA of the CDR3 is TGTGCCAGCAGCTCTAACGTCGATGGGCCACACTATGGCTACACCTTC.

The rearrangement uses TRBV23-1 and TRBJ1-5; no clear D gene. TRBV23-1 is an ORF, with its function uncertain. This CDR3 contains 15 residues. V lost 0 bases, J lost 2 bases, and 8 bases lay in between. The CDR3 DNA sequence: TGCGCCAGCAGTCAATCCATTAGCTGCAATCAGCCCCAGCATTTT. This gives the protein CASSQSISCNQPQHF.

The V and J genes are TRBV6-5 and TRBJ1-1, with D maybe TRBD1 (6 bases). There are 13 residues in the CDR3. Germline assignment: CDR1 MNHEY and CDR2 SVGAGI. V was pared by 5 bases and J by 4 bases, with 11 bases between. CDR3 nucleotides: TGTGCCAGCAGTAGTACAGGGTTCACTGAAGCTTTCTTT. The encoded protein is CASSSTGFTEAFF.

V gene TRBV5-1 combines with J gene TRBJ2-3; 8 bases line up with TRBD1. The ends lost 2 bases at V and 0 bases at J; junction bases unmatched: 14. This CDR3 contains 19 residues. Germline values: CDR1 SGHRS, CDR2 YFSETQ. The CDR3 DNA is TGCGCCAGCAGCTTCCGGACAGGGTGGGGTTCGGGGAGCACAGATACGCAGTATTTT. Its protein product is CASSFRTGWGSGSTDTQYF.

V is TRBV10-1 and J is TRBJ2-7; 7 bases match TRBD1. Germline CDR1 is WNHNN and CDR2 is SYGVQD (reference sequence). The V and J ends lost 7 bases and 6 bases, in that order; junction bases with no gene match: 9. CDR3 size: 13 residues. Here the CDR3 reads CASTNRQGAEQYF. CDR3 coding DNA: TGCGCCAGCACCAACAGACAGGGTGCCGAGCAGTACTTC.

J is TRBJ2-7 and V is TRBV29-1; 8 bases fit TRBD1. V lost 6 bases and J lost 6; bases outside the gene matches: 13. The CDR3 length is 14 residues. Germline CDR1 is SQVTM and CDR2 is ANQGSEA. CDR3 protein: CSVDRGHPRGEQYF. Here the CDR3 DNA reads TGCAGCGTCGACAGGGGTCACCCGCGGGGCGAGCAGTACTTC.

This rearrangement joins TRBV12-5 to TRBJ1-1; D is possibly TRBD1 (5 bases). The V end was cut by 0 bases, the J end by 4 bases, with 15 bases between. Per the germline V gene, CDR1 is LGHNT and CDR2 is FRNRAP. CDR3 length: 16 residues. CDR3 region: CASGLVRDWGGTEAFF. CDR3 DNA: TGTGCTAGTGGTTTGGTACGGGACTGGGGGGGCACTGAAGCTTTCTTT.

The V gene is TRBV29-1, the J gene TRBJ2-7; 9 bases are shared with TRBD1. CDR1 is SQVTM, CDR2 ANQGSEA, per germline. The CDR3 length is 12 residues. The V gene end was trimmed by 6 bases and the J gene end by 5 bases; junction bases not matched to a gene: 5. In DNA form, the CDR3 reads TGCAGCGTGGGTCGGACAGGGGACGAGCAGTACTTC. Its translation is CSVGRTGDEQYF.

V usage is TRBV27 and J usage is TRBJ2-1; 7 nucleotides agree with TRBD2. The CDR3 totals 16 residues. J was trimmed by 4 bases and V by 10 bases; bases with no gene match: 16. Germline CDR1 reads MNHEY; CDR2 reads SMNVEV (reference sequence). CDR3 in DNA: TGTGCCACAAGAGGGATGAGGCGGGAGCGTTACAATGAGCAGTTCTTC. The encoded protein is CATRGMRRERYNEQFF.

The chain has TRBV5-1 and TRBJ1-6, with D uncertain. The V and J ends lost 1 base and 0 bases respectively, with 11 bases between them. The CDR3 totals 17 residues. Germline loops: CDR1 SGHRS, CDR2 YFSETQ. In DNA form, the CDR3 reads TGCGCCAGCAGCTTGACCGGTCTGAGCTCCTATAATTCACCCCTCCACTTT. It codes for CASSLTGLSSYNSPLHF.

The V call is TRBV2, the J call TRBJ2-3; 7 positions agree with TRBD2. The V gene end was trimmed by 2 bases and the J gene end by 0 bases; junction bases not matched to a gene: 11. Per germline, CDR1 SNHLY and CDR2 FYNNEI. This CDR3 has 18 amino acids. CDR3 bases: TGTGCCAGCAGTGAACCGGAGATAGCGGGCCTTAGCACAGATACGCAGTATTTT. Its protein is CASSEPEIAGLSTDTQYF. Using reference TRBV2 and TRBJ2-3 for the parts outside the CDR3, the full variable domain is EPEVTQTPSHQVTQMGQEVILRCVPISNHLYFYWYRQILGQKVEFLVSFYNNEISEKSEIFDDQFSVERPDGSNFTLKIRSTKLEDSAMYFCASSEPEIAGLSTDTQYFGPGTRLTVL.

Remarks on this clone: At one end, the junction sequence differs from germline, possibly due to a read error. The V call is TRBV4-3, the J call TRBJ2-5; 11 bases map to TRBD2. Germline V gene data show CDR1 as LGHNA and CDR2 as YSLEER. The CDR3 extends over 15 amino acids. As DNA, the CDR3 is TGCGCCAGCAGTCAAGCAGGACTAGCGGGAGAGACCCAGTACTTC. It encodes CASSQAGLAGETQYF.

The rearrangement joins TRBV19 to TRBJ2-7; D unclear. Germline V gene sequence: CDR1 LNHDA, CDR2 SQIVND (reference sequence). V lost 3 bases to trimming and J lost 1 base, with 7 bases between them. This CDR3 region has 13 residues. The CDR3 sequence: CASSIESSYEQYF. The CDR3 DNA sequence: TGTGCCAGTAGTATCGAGAGTTCCTACGAGCAGTACTTC.

The chain is built from TRBV5-5 and TRBJ2-1; a possible D gene is TRBD1 (7 bases). V was pared by 1 base and J by 6 bases, with 20 bases between. The CDR3 has 17 amino acids. The germline gives CDR1 SGHKS, CDR2 YYEKEE (reference sequence). The CDR3 region is CASSLQRGRGEANEQFF. The CDR3 DNA reads as TGTGCCAGCAGCTTGCAAAGGGGCAGGGGGGAGGCCAATGAGCAGTTCTTC.

CDR3 residues: CASSRGQGAVSTDTQYF. Written as DNA, the CDR3 is TGTGCCAGCAGCCGAGGACAGGGGGCAGTTAGCACAGATACGCAGTATTTT. The rearrangement uses TRBV5-6 and TRBJ2-3; 11 nucleotides match TRBD1. The CDR3 runs to 17 residues. Per the germline V gene, CDR1 is SGHDT and CDR2 is YYEEEE. Losses at the gene ends were 4 bases for V and 0 bases for J; bases not matched to a gene: 7.

V gene TRBV5-1 combines with J gene TRBJ2-3; the D gene is possibly TRBD1 (6 bases). The CDR3 length is 15 residues. Germline V lookup: CDR1 SGHRS, CDR2 YFSETQ. The ends were cut back, 2 bases at V and 1 base at J, with 11 bases in the middle. CDR3 sequence (DNA): TGCGCCAGCAGCTTAGGGGGAAGGGGCACAGATACGCAGTATTTT. It is translated as CASSLGGRGTDTQYF. The whole variable domain, filled in from reference TRBV5-1 and TRBJ2-3, reads KAGVTQTPRYLIKTRGQQVTLSCSPISGHRSVSWYQQTPGQGLQFLFEYFSETQRNKGNFPGRFSGRQFSNSRSEMNVSTLELGDSALYLCASSLGGRGTDTQYFGPGTRLTVL.